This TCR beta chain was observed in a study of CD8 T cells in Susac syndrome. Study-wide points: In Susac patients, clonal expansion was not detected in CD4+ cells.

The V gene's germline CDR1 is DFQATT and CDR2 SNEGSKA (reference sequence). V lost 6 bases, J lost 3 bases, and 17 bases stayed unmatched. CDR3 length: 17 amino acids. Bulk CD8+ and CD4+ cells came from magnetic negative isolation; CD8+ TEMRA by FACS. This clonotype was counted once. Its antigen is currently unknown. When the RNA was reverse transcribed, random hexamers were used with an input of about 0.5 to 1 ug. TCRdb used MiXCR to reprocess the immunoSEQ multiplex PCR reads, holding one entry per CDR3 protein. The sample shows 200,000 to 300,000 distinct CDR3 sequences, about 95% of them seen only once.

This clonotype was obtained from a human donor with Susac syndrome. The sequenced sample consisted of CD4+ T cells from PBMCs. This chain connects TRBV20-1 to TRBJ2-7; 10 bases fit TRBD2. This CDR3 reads CSALAASGSRDRYEQYF. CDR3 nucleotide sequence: TGCAGTGCCCTGGCGGCTAGCGGGAGTCGGGACCGCTACGAGCAGTACTTC.